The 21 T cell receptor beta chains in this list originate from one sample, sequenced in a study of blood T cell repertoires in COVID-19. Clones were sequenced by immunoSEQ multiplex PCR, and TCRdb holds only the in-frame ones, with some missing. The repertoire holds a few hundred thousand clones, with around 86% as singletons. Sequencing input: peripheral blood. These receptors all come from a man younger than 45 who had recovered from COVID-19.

The CDR3 loop is CAWRAGGAGNTIYF. CDR3 bases: TGTGCCTGGCGCGCGGGGGGCGCAGGAAACACCATATATTTT. The rearrangement links TRBV30 to TRBJ1-3; D may be TRBD1 (6 bases). V was trimmed by 5 bases and J by 4 bases, leaving 15 bases between them. The CDR3 runs to 14 residues. Germline V lookup: CDR1 GTSNPN, CDR2 SVGIG (reference sequence).

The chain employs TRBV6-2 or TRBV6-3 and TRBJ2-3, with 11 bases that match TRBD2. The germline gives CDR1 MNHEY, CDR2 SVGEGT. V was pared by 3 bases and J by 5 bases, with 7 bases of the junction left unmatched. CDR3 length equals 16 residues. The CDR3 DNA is TGTGCCAGCAGTTATAGCGGGGGGGTTTTTGAAGATACGCAGTATTTT. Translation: CASSYSGGVFEDTQYF.

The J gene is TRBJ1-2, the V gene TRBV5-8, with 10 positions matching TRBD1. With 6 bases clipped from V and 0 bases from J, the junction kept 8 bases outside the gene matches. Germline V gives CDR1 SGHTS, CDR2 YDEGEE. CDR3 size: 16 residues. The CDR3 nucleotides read TGTGCCAGCAACCGAGACAGGGGGCTTCCTAACTATGGCTACACCTTC. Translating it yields CASNRDRGLPNYGYTF.

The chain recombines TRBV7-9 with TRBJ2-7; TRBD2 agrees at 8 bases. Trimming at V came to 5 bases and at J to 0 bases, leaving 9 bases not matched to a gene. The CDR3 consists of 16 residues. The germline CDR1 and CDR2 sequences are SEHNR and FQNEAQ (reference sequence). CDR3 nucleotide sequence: TGTGCCAGCAGCCCAGAGGCCCGGGGGGGCTCCTACGAGCAGTACTTC. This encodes CASSPEARGGSYEQYF.

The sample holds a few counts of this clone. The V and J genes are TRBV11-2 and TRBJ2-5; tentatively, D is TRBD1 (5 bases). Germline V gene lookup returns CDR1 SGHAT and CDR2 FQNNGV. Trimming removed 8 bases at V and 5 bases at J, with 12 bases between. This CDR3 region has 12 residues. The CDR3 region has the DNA TGTGCCAGCGGCTCCTCAGGGGAGACCCAGTACTTC. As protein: CASGSSGETQYF.

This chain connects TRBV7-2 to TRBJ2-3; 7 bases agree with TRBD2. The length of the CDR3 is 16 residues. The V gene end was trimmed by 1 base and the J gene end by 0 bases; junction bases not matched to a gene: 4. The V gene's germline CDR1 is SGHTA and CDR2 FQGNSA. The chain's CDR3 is CASSLGISGSTDTQYF. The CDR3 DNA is TGTGCCAGCAGCTTAGGAATTAGCGGGAGCACAGATACGCAGTATTTT.

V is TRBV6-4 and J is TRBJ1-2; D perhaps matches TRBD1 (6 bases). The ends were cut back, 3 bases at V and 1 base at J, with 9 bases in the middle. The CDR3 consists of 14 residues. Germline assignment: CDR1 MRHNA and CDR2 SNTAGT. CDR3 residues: CASSEGGDNYGYTF. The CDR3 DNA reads TGTGCCAGCAGTGAAGGGGGGGATAACTATGGCTACACCTTC.

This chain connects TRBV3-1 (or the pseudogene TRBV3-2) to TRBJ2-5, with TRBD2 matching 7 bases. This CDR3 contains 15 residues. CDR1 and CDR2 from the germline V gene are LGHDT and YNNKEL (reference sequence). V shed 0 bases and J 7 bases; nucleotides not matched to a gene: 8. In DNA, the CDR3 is TGTGCCAGCAGCCAAGAATGGACGGGGGGTGGGACCCAGTACTTC. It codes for CASSQEWTGGGTQYF.

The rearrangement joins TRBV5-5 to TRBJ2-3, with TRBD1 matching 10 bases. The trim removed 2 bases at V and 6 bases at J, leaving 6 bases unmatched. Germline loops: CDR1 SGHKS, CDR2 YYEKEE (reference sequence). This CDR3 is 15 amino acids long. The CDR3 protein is CASSLDRGRMDTQYF. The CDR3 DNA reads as TGTGCCAGCAGCTTAGACAGGGGGCGGATGGATACGCAGTATTTT.

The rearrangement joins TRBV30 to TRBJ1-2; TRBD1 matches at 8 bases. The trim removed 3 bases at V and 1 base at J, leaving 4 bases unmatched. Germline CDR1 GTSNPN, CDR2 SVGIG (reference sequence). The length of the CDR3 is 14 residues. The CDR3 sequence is CAWRQGAFNYGYTF. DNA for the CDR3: TGTGCCTGGAGGCAGGGGGCCTTTAACTATGGCTACACCTTC. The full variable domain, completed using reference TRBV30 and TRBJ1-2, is SQTIHQWPATLVQPVGSPLSLECTVEGTSNPNLYWYRQAAGRGLQLLFYSVGIGQISSEVPQNLSASRPQDRQFILSSKKLLLSDSGFYLCAWRQGAFNYGYTFGSGTRLTVV.

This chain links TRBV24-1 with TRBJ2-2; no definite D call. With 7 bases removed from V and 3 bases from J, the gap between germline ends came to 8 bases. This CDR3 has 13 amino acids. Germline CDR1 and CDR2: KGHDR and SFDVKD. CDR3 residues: CATRGEYTGELFF. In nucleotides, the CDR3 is TGTGCCACCAGGGGCGAGTACACCGGGGAGCTGTTTTTT.

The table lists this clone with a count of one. Here the CDR3 DNA reads TGTGCCAGCAGCCAAGTTGGAGAGAACACTGAAGCTTTCTTT. It encodes CASSQVGENTEAFF. The chain has TRBV3-1 (or the pseudogene TRBV3-2) and TRBJ1-1; D is unresolved. V dropped 1 base and J dropped 1 base, with 7 bases sitting between them. CDR3 length equals 14 residues. From germline, CDR1 is LGHDT and CDR2 YNNKEL (reference sequence).

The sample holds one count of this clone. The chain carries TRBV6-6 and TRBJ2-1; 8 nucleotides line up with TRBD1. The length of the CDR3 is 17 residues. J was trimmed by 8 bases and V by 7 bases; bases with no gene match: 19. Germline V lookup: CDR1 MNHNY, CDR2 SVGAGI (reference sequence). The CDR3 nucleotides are TGTGCCAGCATTCGAAACTCAGGGGGCGCGGCGGGTCATGAGCAGTTCTTC. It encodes CASIRNSGGAAGHEQFF.

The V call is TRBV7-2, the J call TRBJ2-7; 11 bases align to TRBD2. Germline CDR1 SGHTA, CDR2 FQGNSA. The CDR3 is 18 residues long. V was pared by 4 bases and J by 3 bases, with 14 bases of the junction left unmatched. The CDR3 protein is CASSYTSGGPQLYYEQYF. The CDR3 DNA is TGTGCCAGCAGCTATACTAGCGGGGGACCCCAATTATACTACGAGCAGTACTTC.

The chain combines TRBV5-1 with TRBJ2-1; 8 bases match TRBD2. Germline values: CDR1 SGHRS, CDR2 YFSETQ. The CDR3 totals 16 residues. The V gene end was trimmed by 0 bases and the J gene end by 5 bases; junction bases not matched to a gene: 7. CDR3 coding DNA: TGCGCCAGCAGCTTGGGCGGGACTAGGGGTAACAATGAGCAGTTCTTC. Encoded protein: CASSLGGTRGNNEQFF.

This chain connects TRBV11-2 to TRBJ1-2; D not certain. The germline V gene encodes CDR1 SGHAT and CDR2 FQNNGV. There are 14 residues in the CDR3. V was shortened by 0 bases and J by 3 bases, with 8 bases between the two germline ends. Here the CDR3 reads CASSLDLRYYGYTF. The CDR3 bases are TGTGCCAGCAGCTTAGATCTACGGTACTATGGCTACACCTTC.

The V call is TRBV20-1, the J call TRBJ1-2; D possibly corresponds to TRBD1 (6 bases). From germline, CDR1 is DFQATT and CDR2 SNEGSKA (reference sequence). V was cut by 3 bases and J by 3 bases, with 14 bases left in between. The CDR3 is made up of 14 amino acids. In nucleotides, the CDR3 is TGCAGTGCTAGTTGGGGGGGGCGAGACTATGGCTACACCTTC. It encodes CSASWGGRDYGYTF.

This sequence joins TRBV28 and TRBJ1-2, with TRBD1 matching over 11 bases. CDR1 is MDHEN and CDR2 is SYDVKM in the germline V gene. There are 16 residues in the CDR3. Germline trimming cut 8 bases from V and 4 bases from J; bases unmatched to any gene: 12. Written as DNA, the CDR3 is TGTGCCAGCGTACCCGGGACAGGGGGTTCCGTCTATGGCTACACCTTC. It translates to CASVPGTGGSVYGYTF.

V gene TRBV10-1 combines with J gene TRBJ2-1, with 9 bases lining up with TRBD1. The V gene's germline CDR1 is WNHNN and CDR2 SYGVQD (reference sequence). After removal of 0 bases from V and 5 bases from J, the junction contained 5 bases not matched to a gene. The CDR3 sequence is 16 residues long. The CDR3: CASSESGGQGDNEQFF. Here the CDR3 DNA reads TGCGCCAGCAGTGAGTCGGGGGGACAGGGAGACAATGAGCAGTTCTTC.

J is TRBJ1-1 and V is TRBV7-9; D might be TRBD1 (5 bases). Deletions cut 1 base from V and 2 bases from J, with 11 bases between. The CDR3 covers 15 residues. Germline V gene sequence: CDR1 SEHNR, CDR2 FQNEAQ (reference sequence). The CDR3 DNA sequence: TGTGCCAGCAGCTTAGGCGGGGACGCAAACACTGAAGCTTTCTTT. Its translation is CASSLGGDANTEAFF.

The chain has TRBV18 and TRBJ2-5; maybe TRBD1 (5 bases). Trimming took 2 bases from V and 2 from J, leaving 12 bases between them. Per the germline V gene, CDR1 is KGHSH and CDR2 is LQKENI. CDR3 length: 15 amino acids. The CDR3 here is CASSPYGALQETQYF. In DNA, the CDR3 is TGTGCCAGCTCACCATATGGGGCCTTGCAAGAGACCCAGTACTTC.